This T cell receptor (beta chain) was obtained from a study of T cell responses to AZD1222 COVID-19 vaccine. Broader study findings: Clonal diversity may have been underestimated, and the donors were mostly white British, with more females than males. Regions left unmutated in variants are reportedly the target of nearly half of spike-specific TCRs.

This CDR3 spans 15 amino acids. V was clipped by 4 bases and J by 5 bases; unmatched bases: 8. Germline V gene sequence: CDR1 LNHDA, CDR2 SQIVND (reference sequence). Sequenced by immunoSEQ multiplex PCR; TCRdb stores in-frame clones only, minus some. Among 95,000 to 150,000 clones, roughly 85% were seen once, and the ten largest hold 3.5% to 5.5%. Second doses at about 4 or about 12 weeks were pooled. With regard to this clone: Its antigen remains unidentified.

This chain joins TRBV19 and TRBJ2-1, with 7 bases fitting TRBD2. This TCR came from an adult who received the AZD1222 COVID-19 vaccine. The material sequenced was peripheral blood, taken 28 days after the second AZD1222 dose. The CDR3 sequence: CASSSPGLQDNEQFF. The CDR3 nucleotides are TGTGCCAGTAGTAGTCCGGGACTACAAGACAATGAGCAGTTCTTC.